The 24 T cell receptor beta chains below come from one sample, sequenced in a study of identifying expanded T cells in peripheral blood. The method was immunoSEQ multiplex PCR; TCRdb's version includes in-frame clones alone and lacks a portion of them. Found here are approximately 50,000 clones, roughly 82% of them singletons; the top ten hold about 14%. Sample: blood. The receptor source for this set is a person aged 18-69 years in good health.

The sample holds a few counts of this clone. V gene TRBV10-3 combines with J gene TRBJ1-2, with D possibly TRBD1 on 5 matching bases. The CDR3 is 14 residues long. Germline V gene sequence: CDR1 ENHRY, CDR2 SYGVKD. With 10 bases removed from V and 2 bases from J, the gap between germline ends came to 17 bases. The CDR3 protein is CATTPRDGNYGYTF. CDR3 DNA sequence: TGTGCCACCACCCCCAGGGACGGGAACTATGGCTACACCTTC.

CDR3: CASSLVGRVINEQFF. The CDR3 DNA sequence: TGTGCCAGCAGCTTAGTGGGCAGGGTTATCAATGAGCAGTTCTTC. The chain couples TRBV7-8 to TRBJ2-1; D is possibly TRBD1 (5 bases). Germline CDR1 reads SGHVS; CDR2 reads FQNEAQ. The ends were cut back, 1 base at V and 6 bases at J, with 13 bases in the middle. The CDR3 loop spans 15 amino acids.

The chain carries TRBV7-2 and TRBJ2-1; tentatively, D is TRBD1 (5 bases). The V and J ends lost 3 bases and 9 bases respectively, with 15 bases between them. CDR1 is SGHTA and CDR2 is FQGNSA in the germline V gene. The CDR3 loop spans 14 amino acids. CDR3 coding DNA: TGTGCCAGCAGCTTGAGTCAGGGCCGGATTGAGCAGTTCTTC. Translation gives CASSLSQGRIEQFF.

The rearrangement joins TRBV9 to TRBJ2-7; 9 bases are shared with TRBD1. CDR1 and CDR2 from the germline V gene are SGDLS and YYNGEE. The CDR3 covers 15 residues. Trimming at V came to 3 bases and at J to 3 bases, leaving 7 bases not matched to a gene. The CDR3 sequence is CASSGAGTGLYEQYF. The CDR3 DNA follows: TGTGCCAGCAGCGGGGCTGGGACAGGGCTCTACGAGCAGTACTTC.

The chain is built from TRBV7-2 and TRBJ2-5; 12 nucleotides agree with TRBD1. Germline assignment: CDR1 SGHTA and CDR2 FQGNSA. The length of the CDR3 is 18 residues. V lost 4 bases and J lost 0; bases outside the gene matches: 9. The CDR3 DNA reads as TGTGCCAGCAGCTCGGGACAGGGGGCTCGAGCGTACCAAGAGACCCAGTACTTC. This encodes CASSSGQGARAYQETQYF.

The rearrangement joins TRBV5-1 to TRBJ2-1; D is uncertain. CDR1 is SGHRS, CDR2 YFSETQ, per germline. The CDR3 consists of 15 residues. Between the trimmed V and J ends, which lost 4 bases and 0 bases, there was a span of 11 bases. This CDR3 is CASSVSPSSYNEQFF. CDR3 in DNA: TGCGCCAGCAGCGTTAGCCCGAGCTCCTACAATGAGCAGTTCTTC. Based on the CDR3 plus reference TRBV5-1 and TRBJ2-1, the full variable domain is KAGVTQTPRYLIKTRGQQVTLSCSPISGHRSVSWYQQTPGQGLQFLFEYFSETQRNKGNFPGRFSGRQFSNSRSEMNVSTLELGDSALYLCASSVSPSSYNEQFFGPGTRLTVL.

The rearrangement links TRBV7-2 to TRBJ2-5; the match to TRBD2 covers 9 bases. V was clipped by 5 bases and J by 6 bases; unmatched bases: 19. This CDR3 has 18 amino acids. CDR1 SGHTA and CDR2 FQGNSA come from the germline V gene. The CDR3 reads CASSPNIPQTSGRQTQYF. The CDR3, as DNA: TGTGCCAGCAGCCCTAATATACCCCAGACTAGCGGAAGGCAGACCCAGTACTTC.

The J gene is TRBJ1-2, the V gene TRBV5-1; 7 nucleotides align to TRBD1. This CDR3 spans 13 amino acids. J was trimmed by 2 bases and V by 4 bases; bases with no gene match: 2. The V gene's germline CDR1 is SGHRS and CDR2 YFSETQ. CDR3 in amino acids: CASSPDRNYGYTF. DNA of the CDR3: TGCGCCAGCAGCCCGGACAGGAACTATGGCTACACCTTC.

The CDR3 loop reads CASSPTSRTDTQYF. CDR3 nucleotides: TGTGCCAGCAGTCCAACGTCCCGGACAGATACGCAGTATTTT. J is TRBJ2-3 and V is TRBV27; D gene unclear. Trimming took 5 bases from V and 3 from J, leaving 12 bases between them. The CDR3 contains 14 residues. The V gene's germline CDR1 is MNHEY and CDR2 SMNVEV (reference sequence).

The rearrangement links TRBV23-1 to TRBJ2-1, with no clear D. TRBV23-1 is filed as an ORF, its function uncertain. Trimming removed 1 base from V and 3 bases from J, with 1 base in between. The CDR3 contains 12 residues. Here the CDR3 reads CASSQFYNEQFF. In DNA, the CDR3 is TGCGCCAGCAGTCAATTCTACAATGAGCAGTTCTTC.

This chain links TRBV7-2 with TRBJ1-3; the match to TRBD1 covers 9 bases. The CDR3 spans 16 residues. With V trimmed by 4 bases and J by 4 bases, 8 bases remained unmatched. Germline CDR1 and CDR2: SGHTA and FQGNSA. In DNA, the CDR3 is TGTGCCAGCAGCTCTAGCGACAGGGGGGTGGGAAACACCATATATTTT. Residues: CASSSSDRGVGNTIYF.

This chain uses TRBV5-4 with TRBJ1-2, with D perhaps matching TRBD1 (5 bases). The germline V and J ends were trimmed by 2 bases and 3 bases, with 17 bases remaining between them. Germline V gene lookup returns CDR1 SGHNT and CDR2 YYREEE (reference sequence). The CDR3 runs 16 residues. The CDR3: CASSLRAGSLDYGYTF. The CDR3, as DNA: TGTGCCAGCAGCTTACGAGCAGGGTCTTTGGACTATGGCTACACCTTC.

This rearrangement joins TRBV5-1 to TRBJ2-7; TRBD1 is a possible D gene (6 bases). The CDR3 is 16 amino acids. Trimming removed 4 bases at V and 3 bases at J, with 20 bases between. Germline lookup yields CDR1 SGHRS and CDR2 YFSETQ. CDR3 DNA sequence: TGCGCCAGCAGCCCCTTCGATAGGGACACACACTACGAGCAGTACGTC. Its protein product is CASSPFDRDTHYEQYV.

CDR3 DNA: TGTGCCAGCAGCTGGGACAGGGGTGGGGAGCAGTTCTTC. Encoded protein: CASSWDRGGEQFF. The chain is built from TRBV7-9 and TRBJ2-1, with 10 positions matching TRBD1. The CDR3 has 13 residues. V lost 4 bases, J lost 10 bases, and 4 bases stayed unmatched. In germline, CDR1 is SEHNR, CDR2 FQNEAQ (reference sequence).

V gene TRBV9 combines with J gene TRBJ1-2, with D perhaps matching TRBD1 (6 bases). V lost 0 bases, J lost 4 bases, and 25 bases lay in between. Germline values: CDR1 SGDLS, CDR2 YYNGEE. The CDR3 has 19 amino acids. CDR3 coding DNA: TGTGCCAGCAGCGTAGATCAAAAACCTCGCAGGGGCGGTGGCTATGGCTACACCTTC. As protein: CASSVDQKPRRGGGYGYTF.

CDR3 sequence: CASSEAGGIYGYTF. The DNA of the CDR3 is TGTGCCAGCAGTGAAGCAGGGGGCATCTATGGCTACACCTTC. The rearrangement links TRBV6-1 to TRBJ1-2; 7 bases are a match to TRBD1. The CDR3 loop spans 14 amino acids. After removal of 0 bases from V and 4 bases from J, the junction contained 2 bases not matched to a gene. Germline CDR1 is MNHNS and CDR2 is SASEGT.

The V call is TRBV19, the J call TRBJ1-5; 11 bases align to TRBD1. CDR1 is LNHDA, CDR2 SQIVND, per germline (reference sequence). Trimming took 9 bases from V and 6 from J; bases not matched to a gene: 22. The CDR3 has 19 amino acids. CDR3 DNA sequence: TGTGCCAGGTTTCCCTTCGCGCCGGGACAGGGGGTGGTAGGTCAGCCCCAGCATTTT. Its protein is CARFPFAPGQGVVGQPQHF.

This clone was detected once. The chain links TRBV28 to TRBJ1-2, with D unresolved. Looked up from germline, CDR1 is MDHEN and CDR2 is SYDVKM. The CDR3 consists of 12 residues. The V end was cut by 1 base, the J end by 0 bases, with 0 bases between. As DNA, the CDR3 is TGTGCCAGCAGTTTATCTAACTATGGCTACACCTTC. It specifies CASSLSNYGYTF.

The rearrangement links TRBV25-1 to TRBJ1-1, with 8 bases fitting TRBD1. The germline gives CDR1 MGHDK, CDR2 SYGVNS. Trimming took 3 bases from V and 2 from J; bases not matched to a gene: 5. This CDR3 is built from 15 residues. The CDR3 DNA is TGTGCCAGCAGTGACCGACAGGGGTACAACACTGAAGCTTTCTTT. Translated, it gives CASSDRQGYNTEAFF.

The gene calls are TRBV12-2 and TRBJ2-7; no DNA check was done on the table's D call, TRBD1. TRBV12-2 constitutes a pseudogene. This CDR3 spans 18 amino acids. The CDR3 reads CASRLRRPRQGFSYEQYF. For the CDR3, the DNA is TGTGCAAGTCGCTTACGCCGACCTAGACAGGGATTTTCCTACGAGCAGTACTTC.

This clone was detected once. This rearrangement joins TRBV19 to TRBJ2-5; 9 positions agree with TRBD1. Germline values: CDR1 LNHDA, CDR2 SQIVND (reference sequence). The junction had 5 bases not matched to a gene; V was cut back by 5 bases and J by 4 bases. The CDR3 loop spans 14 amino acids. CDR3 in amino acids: CASSVNRGLETQYF. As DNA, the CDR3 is TGTGCCAGTAGTGTCAACAGGGGGCTAGAGACCCAGTACTTC.

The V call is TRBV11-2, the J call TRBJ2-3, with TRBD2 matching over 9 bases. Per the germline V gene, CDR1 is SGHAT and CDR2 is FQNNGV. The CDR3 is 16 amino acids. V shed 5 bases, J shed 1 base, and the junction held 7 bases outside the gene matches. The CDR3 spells CASSLRAGGRTDTQYF. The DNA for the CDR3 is TGTGCCAGCAGCCTCCGGGCGGGAGGGCGCACAGATACGCAGTATTTT.

The CDR3 DNA follows: TGTGCCAGTAACTCGCGACAGGGAACCGTAGGAGCTTTCTTT. This codes for CASNSRQGTVGAFF. V and J are TRBV19 and TRBJ1-1; TRBD1 matches at 7 bases. CDR3 length equals 14 residues. Trimming removed 7 bases from V and 10 bases from J; junction bases left unmatched: 15. Looked up from germline, CDR1 is LNHDA and CDR2 is SQIVND (reference sequence).

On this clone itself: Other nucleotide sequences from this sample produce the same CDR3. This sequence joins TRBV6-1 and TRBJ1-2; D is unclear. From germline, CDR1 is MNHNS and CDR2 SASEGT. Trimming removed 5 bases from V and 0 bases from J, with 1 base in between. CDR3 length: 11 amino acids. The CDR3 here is CASSTNYGYTF. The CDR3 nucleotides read TGTGCCAGCAGTACTAACTATGGCTACACCTTC.